These 2 T cell receptor beta chains were sequenced from one sample in a study of Ad26.COV2.S vaccination and SARS-CoV-2 variants. As to treatment: roughly 20 received Ad26.COV2.S at low or high dose, single or two shots; roughly five received placebo; per-sample allocation not given. All samples were drawn on day 63, counting from the first vaccine or placebo injection. Some clones are missing from TCRdb's copy, which holds only in-frame ones; the method was immunoSEQ multiplex PCR. The sample shows hundreds of thousands of clones, more than 80% of them seen only once. Sample: peripheral blood, taken in a trial of Ad26.COV2.S vaccine versus placebo. The receptor source for this set is a person between 18 and 60 years old who received the Ad26.COV2.S COVID-19 vaccine or a placebo.

The chain has TRBV6-5 and TRBJ2-4; 16 positions agree with TRBD2. V trimming: 8 bases; J trimming: 6 bases; junction bases outside the gene matches: 1. This CDR3 region has 14 residues. In germline, CDR1 is MNHEY, CDR2 SVGAGI. The CDR3 sequence: CASGTSGRGNIQYF. The CDR3 DNA reads TGTGCCAGCGGGACTAGCGGGAGGGGAAACATTCAGTACTTC.

The rearrangement uses TRBV25-1 and TRBJ1-1; the D gene is possibly TRBD1 (5 bases). The CDR3 has 12 residues. Germline values: CDR1 MGHDK, CDR2 SYGVNS. V lost 8 bases and J lost 4, with 11 bases in between. The CDR3 nucleotides are TGTGCCAGCTCCAGGGTCGGCACTGAAGCTTTCTTT. This sequence encodes CASSRVGTEAFF.